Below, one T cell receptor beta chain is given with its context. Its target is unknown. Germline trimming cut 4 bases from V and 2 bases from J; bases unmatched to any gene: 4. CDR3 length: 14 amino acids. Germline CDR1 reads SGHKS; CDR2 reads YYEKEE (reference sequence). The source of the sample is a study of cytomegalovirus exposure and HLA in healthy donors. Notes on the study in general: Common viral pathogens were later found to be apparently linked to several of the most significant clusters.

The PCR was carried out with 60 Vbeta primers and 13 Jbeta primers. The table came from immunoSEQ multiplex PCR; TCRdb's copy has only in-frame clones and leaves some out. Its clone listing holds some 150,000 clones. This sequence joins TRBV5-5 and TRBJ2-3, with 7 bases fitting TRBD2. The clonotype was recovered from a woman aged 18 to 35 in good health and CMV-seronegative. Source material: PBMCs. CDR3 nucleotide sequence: TGTGCCAGCAGCCCACGACTAGCCACAGATACGCAGTATTTT. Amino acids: CASSPRLATDTQYF.